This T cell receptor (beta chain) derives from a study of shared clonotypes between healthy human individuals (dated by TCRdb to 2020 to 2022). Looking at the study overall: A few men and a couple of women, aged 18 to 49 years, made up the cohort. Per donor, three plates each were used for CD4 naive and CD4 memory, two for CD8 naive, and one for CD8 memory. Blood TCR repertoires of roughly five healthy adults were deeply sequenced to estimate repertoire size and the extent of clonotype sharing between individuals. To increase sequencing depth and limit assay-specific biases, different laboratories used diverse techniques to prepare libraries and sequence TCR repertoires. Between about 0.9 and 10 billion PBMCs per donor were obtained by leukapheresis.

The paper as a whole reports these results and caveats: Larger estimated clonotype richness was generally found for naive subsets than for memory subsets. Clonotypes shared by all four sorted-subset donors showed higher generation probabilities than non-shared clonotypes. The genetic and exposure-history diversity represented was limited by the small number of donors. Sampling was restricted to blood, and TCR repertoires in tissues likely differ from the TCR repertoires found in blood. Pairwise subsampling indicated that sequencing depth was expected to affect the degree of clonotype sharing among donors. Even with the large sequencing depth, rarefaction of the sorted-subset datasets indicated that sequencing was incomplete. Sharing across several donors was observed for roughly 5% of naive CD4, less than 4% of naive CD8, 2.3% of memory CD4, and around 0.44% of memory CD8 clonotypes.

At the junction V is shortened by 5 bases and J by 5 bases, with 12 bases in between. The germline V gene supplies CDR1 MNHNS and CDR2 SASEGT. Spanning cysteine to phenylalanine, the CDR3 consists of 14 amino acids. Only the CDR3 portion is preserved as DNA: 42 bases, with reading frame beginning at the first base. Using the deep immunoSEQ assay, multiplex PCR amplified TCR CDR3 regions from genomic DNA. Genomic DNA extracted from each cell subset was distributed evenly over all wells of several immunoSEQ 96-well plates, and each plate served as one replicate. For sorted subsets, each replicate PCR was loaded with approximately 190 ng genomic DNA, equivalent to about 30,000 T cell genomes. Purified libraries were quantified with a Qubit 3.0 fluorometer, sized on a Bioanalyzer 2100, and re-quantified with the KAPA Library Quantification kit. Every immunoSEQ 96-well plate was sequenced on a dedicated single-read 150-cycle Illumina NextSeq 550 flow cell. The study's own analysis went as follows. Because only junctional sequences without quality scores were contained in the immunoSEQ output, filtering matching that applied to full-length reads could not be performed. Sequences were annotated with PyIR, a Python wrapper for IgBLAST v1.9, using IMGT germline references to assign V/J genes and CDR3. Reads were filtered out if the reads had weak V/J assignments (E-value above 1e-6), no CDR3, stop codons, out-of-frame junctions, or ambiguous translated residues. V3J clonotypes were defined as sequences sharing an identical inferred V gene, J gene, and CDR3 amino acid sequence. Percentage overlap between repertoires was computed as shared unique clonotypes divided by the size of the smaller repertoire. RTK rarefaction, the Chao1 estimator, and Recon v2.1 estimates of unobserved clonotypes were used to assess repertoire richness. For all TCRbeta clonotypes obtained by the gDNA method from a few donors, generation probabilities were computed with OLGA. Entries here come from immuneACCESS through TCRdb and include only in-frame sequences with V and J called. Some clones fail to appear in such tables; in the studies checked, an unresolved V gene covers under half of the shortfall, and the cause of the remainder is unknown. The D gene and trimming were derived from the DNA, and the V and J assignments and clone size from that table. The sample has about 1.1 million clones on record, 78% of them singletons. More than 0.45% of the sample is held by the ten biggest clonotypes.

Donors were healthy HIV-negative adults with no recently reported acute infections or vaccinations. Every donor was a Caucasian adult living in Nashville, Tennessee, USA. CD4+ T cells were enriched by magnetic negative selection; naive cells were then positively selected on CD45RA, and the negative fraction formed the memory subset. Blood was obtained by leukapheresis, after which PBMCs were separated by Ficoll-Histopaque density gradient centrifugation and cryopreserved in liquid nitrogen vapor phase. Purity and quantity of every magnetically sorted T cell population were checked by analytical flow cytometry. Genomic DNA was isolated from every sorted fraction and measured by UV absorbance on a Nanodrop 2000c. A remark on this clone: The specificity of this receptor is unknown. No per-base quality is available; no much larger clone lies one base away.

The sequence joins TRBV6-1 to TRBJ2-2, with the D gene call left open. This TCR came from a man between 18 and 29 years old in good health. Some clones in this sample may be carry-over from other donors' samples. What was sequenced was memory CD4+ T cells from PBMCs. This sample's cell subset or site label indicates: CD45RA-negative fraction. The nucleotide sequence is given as TGTGCCAGCAGTTTCCCGGCGTTGACCGGGGAGCTGTTTTTT. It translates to CASSFPALTGELFF.